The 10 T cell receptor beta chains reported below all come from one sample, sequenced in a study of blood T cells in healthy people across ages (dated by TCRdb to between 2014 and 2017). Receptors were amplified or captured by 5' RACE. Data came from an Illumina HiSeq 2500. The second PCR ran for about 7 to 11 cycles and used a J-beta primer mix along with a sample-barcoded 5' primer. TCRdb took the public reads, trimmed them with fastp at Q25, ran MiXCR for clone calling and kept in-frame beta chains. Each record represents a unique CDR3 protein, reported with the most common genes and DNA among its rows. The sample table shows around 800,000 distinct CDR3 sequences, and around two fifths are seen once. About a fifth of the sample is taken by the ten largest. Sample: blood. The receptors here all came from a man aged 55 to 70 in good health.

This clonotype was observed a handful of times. The CDR3 spells CASSQDYGPGGVYEQYF. In nucleotides, the CDR3 is TGCGCCAGCAGCCAAGATTACGGCCCGGGAGGGGTCTACGAGCAGTACTTC. The V call is TRBV4-3, the J call TRBJ2-7; 8 bases match TRBD2. The CDR3 is 17 amino acids. V shed 0 bases and J 3 bases; nucleotides not matched to a gene: 10. Germline CDR1 LGHNA, CDR2 YSLEER.

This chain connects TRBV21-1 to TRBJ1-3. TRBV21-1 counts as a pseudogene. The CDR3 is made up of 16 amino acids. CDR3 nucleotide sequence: TGTGCCAGCAGCAAGGGCCCCGCTGCGTCAGGAAACACCATATATTTT. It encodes CASSKGPAASGNTIYF.

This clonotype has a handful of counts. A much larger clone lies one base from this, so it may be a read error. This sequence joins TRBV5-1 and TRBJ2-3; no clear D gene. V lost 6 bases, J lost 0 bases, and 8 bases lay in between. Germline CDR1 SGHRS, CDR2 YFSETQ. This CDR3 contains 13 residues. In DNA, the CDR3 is TGCGCCAGCACCCCGGACAGCACAGATACGCAGTATTTT. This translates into CASTPDSTDTQYF. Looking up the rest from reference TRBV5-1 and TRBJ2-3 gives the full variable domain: KAGVTQTPRYLIKTRGQQVTLSCSPISGHRSVSWYQQTPGQGLQFLFEYFSETQRNKGNFPGRFSGRQFSNSRSEMNVSTLELGDSALYLCASTPDSTDTQYFGPGTRLTVL.

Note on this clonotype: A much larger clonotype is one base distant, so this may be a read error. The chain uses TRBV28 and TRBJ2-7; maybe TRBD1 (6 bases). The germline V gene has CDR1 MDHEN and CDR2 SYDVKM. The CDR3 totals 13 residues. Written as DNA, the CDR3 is TGTACCAGCAAGGGAACAGGGTTGAACGAGCAGTACTTC. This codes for CTSKGTGLNEQYF.

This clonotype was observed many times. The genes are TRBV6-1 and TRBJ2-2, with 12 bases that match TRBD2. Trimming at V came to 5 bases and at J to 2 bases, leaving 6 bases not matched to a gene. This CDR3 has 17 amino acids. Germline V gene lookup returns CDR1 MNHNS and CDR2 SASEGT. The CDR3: CASSIGLAGINTGELFF. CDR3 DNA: TGTGCCAGCAGTATAGGACTAGCGGGGATTAACACCGGGGAGCTGTTTTTT.

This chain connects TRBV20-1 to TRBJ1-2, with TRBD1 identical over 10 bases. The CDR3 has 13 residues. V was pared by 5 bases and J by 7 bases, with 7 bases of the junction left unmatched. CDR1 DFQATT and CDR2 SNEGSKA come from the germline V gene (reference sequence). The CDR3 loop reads CSAARQGAGGYTF. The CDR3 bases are TGCAGTGCTGCTAGACAGGGGGCGGGTGGCTACACCTTC.

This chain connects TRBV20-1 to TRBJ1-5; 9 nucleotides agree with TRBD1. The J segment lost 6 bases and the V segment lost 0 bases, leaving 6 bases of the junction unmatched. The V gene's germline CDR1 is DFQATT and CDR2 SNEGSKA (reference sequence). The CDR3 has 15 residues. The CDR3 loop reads CSAREATGGTQPQHF. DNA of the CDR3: TGCAGTGCTAGAGAAGCGACAGGGGGAACTCAGCCCCAGCATTTT.

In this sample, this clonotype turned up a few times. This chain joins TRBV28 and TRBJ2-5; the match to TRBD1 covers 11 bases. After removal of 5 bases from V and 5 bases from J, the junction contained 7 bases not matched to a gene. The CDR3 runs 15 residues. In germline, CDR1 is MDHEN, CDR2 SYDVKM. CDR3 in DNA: TGTGCCAGCAGTGCATGGACAGGGGGCTTTGAGACCCAGTACTTC. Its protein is CASSAWTGGFETQYF.

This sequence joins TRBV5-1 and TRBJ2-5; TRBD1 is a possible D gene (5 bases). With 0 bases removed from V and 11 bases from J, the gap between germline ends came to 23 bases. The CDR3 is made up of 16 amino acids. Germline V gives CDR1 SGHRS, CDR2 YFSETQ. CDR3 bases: TGCGCCAGCAGCTTGGGCGCAGGGTACTTAGCCAATGAGCAGTACTTC. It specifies CASSLGAGYLANEQYF.

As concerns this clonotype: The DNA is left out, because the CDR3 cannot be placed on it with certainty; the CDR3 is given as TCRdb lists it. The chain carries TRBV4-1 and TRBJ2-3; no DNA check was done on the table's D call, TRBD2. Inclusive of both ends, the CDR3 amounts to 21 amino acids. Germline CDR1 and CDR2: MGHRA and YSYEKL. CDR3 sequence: CASSFYICSAVLASITDTQYF.